This T cell receptor (beta chain) was sequenced during a study of blood T cells in healthy people across ages. The second PCR ran about 6 to 12 cycles with a sample-barcoded 5' primer and J-beta primers. TCRdb called the 5' RACE reads again in MiXCR, with one record for every CDR3 protein. The table shows over 700,000 distinct CDR3 sequences, with less than 70% occurring only once. The sample consisted of blood. This sequence originates from an elderly man in good health.

For the CDR3, the DNA is TGCGCCAGCAGCGTCCGGGACGCCAGCACAGATACGCAGTATTTT. Amino acid sequence: CASSVRDASTDTQYF. This chain joins TRBV5-1 and TRBJ2-3; D is perhaps TRBD1 or TRBD2 (5 bases each). The germline V gene has CDR1 SGHRS and CDR2 YFSETQ. Trimming removed 4 bases at V and 0 bases at J, with 12 bases between. The CDR3 spans 15 residues.